A selection of T cell receptor beta chains follows, all from one sample in a study of cytomegalovirus exposure and HLA in healthy donors. Repertoires were generated with immunoSEQ multiplex PCR, while TCRdb's copy carries only in-frame clones and drops some. The sample contains roughly 270,000 clones, roughly 90% of which appear only once. The sample comprised PBMCs. These receptors originate from a young woman in good health and CMV-seronegative. Each CDR3 is given with its conserved first and last residue. The D gene is left open where the match is weak. Size is omitted from some rows. Given values are once, few, many or a class for expanded clones.

j_call v_call clone_size d_call cdr3_nt cdr3_aa
TRBJ1-5 TRBV19 few - TGTGCCAGTAGTATAGTCAGGATTGGGAATCAGCCCCAGCATTTT CASSIVRIGNQPQHF
TRBJ1-4 TRBV6-5 - TRBD1 TGTGCCAGCAGTTACTCGAGGGGGCGCGAAAAACTGTTTTTT CASSYSRGREKLFF
TRBJ1-5 TRBV6-1 - - TGTGCCAGCAGTGAAGGGGGGGTTAGCAATCAGCCCCAGCATTTT CASSEGGVSNQPQHF
TRBJ2-7 TRBV6-5 once TRBD2 TGTGCCAGCAGTTACTCGTCCGCGGGGGGACCCTACGAGCAGTACTTC CASSYSSAGGPYEQYF
TRBJ1-2 TRBV28 - TRBD1 TGTGCCAGCCGGCAGGGGGTGGGCTATGGCTACACCTTC CASRQGVGYGYTF
TRBJ2-7 TRBV7-2 - TRBD1 TGTGCCAGCAGCCGCCAGGGGGCGCGGCGAGAGCAGTACTTC CASSRQGARREQYF
TRBJ1-1 TRBV28 - - TGTGCCAGCAGTCCATTGGTCCAGACTGAAGCTTTCTTT CASSPLVQTEAFF
TRBJ1-1 TRBV5-1 - - TGCGCCAGCAGCCGGTTACGGGTGAACACTGAAGCTTTCTTT CASSRLRVNTEAFF
TRBJ2-5 TRBV6-6 once - TGTGCCAGCAGTTACTCATGGAGGGAGACCCAGTACTTC CASSYSWRETQYF
TRBJ1-4 TRBV5-1 - - TGCGCCAGCAGCTTGCCGGGGATCGGACTGTTTTTT CASSLPGIGLFF
TRBJ2-1 TRBV9 - TRBD2 TGTGCCAGCAGCCCTCGGGGGGATACCGCTTACAATGAGCAGTTCTTC CASSPRGDTAYNEQFF
TRBJ2-5 TRBV10-1 - - TGCGCCAGCAGCAAGTCGGGGTTTTTGGAGACCCAGTACTTC CASSKSGFLETQYF
TRBJ1-5 TRBV9 - TRBD1 TGTGCCAGCAGCGAGTATGACAGGGGGGAGCCCCAGCATTTT CASSEYDRGEPQHF
TRBJ2-3 TRBV14 - TRBD2 TGTGCCAGCAGCTCTCGGGTAGCGGGAGTTTACGATACGCAGTATTTT CASSSRVAGVYDTQYF
TRBJ1-2 TRBV16 - - TGTGCCAGCAGCCAAAGCAGGGACTATGGCTACACCTTC CASSQSRDYGYTF
TRBJ2-7 TRBV6-1 - TRBD2 TGTGCCAGCAGTGTGGGAGGGGACTCCTACGAGCAGTACTTC CASSVGGDSYEQYF
TRBJ1-5 TRBV28 - - TGTGCCAGCAGTTTAACGGGGGGGAATCAGCCCCAGCATTTT CASSLTGGNQPQHF